The 30 T cell receptor beta chains listed next were all sequenced from one sample in a study of tumor and adjacent non-tumor tissue in lung cancer. No cell sorting was done before RNA was extracted from the tissue. Distant lung tissue was collected more than 3 cm away from the tumor edge. TCRbeta libraries were built with three rounds of nested PCR, modified from ARM-PCR. TCRdb re-analysed the multiplex PCR reads in MiXCR, keeping a single row per CDR3 protein. The data hold roughly 67,000 distinct CDR3 sequences, with around 80% observed a single time. Sequenced material: distant non-tumor lung tissue. Receptors originate from a man aged 60 to 69 with non-small cell lung cancer.

The gene calls are TRBV20-1 and TRBJ2-1, with TRBD2 as a possible D gene (5 bases). V was pared by 2 bases and J by 5 bases, with 19 bases between. CDR3 size: 16 residues. Looked up from germline, CDR1 is DFQATT and CDR2 is SNEGSKA (reference sequence). CDR3: CSARWTLVGVNNEQFF. DNA of the CDR3: TGCAGTGCTAGATGGACTTTAGTGGGAGTGAACAATGAGCAGTTCTTC.

This clonotype was counted many times. The chain uses TRBV5-1 and TRBJ1-5; TRBD1 might be the D (6 bases). The V end was cut by 8 bases, the J end by 4 bases, with 13 bases between. The length of the CDR3 is 13 residues. CDR1 is SGHRS, CDR2 YFSETQ, per germline. CDR3 sequence: CASRTDLNQPQHF. The CDR3 bases are TGCGCCAGTCGGACAGACCTAAATCAGCCCCAGCATTTT.

Worth noting for this clonotype: One end of the junction fails to match germline, which may point to a read error. The chain recombines TRBV29-1 with TRBJ2-3; TRBD2 might be the D (6 bases). The CDR3 runs to 13 residues. CDR1 is SQVTM and CDR2 is ANQGSEA in the germline V gene. CDR3 sequence (DNA): TGCAGCGTTTCACGGGAGAACACAGATACGCGGTATTTT. Translated: CSVSRENTDTRYF.

This clonotype was counted many times. The chain recombines TRBV7-2 with TRBJ2-3; D is undetermined. V was pared by 5 bases and J by 4 bases, with 7 bases between. Germline V gene sequence: CDR1 SGHTA, CDR2 FQGNSA. The CDR3 extends over 12 amino acids. CDR3 DNA: TGTGCCAGCAGCCTACCGGCAGATACGCAGTATTTT. This gives the protein CASSLPADTQYF. The variable domain in full, completed from reference TRBV7-2 and TRBJ2-3, reads GAGVSQSPSNKVTEKGKDVELRCDPISGHTALYWYRQSLGQGLEFLIYFQGNSAPDKSGLPSDRFSAERTGGSVSTLTIQRTQQEDSAVYLCASSLPADTQYFGPGTRLTVL.

This clonotype was seen ten or more times. The gene calls are TRBV12-3 or TRBV12-4 and TRBJ2-3, with TRBD2 matching 13 bases. V shed 4 bases, J shed 3 bases, and the junction held 10 bases outside the gene matches. This CDR3 is built from 18 residues. CDR3 in amino acids: CASSSFGLAGAETDTQYF. The CDR3 nucleotides read TGTGCCAGCAGTTCATTTGGACTAGCGGGGGCCGAGACAGATACGCAGTATTTT.

With respect to this clonotype: A much larger clone differs by one base, so this may be a read error. The chain is built from TRBV11-2 and TRBJ2-1; D not resolved. The V and J ends lost 1 base and 3 bases respectively, with 13 bases between them. The CDR3 is made up of 16 amino acids. CDR1 is SGHAT and CDR2 is FQNNGV in the germline V gene. The CDR3 coding sequence is TGTGCCAGCAGCTTAGTCAGTGGCCCCTACTACAATGAGCAGTTCTTC. Amino acid sequence: CASSLVSGPYYNEQFF.

A note on this clonotype: Just one base apart from a much larger clone, this may be a read error. V and J are TRBV5-1 and TRBJ2-7; TRBD2 matches 15 bases. The CDR3 is 16 amino acids. Per germline, CDR1 SGHRS and CDR2 YFSETQ. Trimming took 0 bases from V and 5 from J; bases not matched to a gene: 3. The CDR3 loop reads CASSLVGLAGGNEQYF. CDR3 DNA sequence: TGCGCCAGCAGCTTGGTGGGACTAGCGGGAGGCAACGAGCAGTACTTC.

On this clonotype itself: Just one base apart from a much larger clone, this may be a read error. V and J are TRBV7-2 and TRBJ2-1; D call uncertain. The V gene's germline CDR1 is SGHTA and CDR2 FQGNSA. This CDR3 has 13 residues. CDR3 protein: CVSSPGPNNEQFF. The CDR3, as DNA: TGTGTCAGCAGCCCGGGTCCGAACAATGAGCAGTTCTTC.

In regard to this clonotype: The junction shows a germline mismatch at one end, possibly a read error. The J gene is TRBJ1-5, the V gene TRBV10-3, with a weak D call TRBD1 (5 bases). CDR3 size: 13 residues. Germline V lookup: CDR1 ENHRY, CDR2 SYGVKD. CDR3 DNA: TGTGCCATCATTGAAGCAGGGAATCATCCCCAGCATTTT. This sequence encodes CAIIEAGNHPQHF.

V usage is TRBV29-1 and J usage is TRBJ2-1; D gene ambiguous. From germline, CDR1 is SQVTM and CDR2 ANQGSEA. The CDR3 has 8 residues. CDR3 residues: CVIDEQFF. In DNA, the CDR3 is TGCGTAATCGATGAGCAGTTCTTC.

A remark on this clonotype: Being one base from a much bigger clone, this may be a read error. The J gene is TRBJ2-1, the V gene TRBV12-3 or TRBV12-4; D is perhaps TRBD2 (5 bases). CDR3 length: 12 residues. The CDR3 sequence: CASRTASNEHFF. CDR3 nucleotide sequence: TGTGCCAGCAGAACCGCTAGCAATGAGCACTTCTTC.

Concerning this clonotype: This may be a read error, as it is one base from a much larger clone. The V and J genes are TRBV25-1 and TRBJ1-2; TRBD1 is a possible D gene (6 bases). Germline V gene lookup returns CDR1 MGHDK and CDR2 SYGVNS. The CDR3 is 14 amino acids. Trimming took 4 bases from V and 6 from J, leaving 15 bases between them. The CDR3 sequence: CASSGYPGDDGYTF. The CDR3 DNA reads TGTGCCAGCAGTGGTTACCCAGGGGATGATGGCTACACCTTC.

With respect to this clonotype: One end of the junction is discordant with germline, which a read error may explain. J is TRBJ1-5 and V is TRBV16; D not certain. Germline lookup yields CDR1 KGHSY and CDR2 FQNENV. The CDR3 consists of 15 residues. The chain's CDR3 is CASSQIEALNHPQHF. In DNA, the CDR3 is TGTGCCAGCAGCCAAATTGAAGCCTTAAATCACCCCCAGCATTTT.

Concerning this clonotype itself: At one boundary the junction diverges from the germline segment, which might be a read error. The genes are TRBV5-6 and TRBJ2-7; 9 nucleotides line up with TRBD1. The CDR3 spans 15 residues. The germline gives CDR1 SGHDT, CDR2 YYEEEE. In DNA form, the CDR3 reads TGTGCCAGCAGTGCGGGACAGGGAAACTTCTACGAGCTGTACTTC. Translated: CASSAGQGNFYELYF.

A word on this clonotype: A read error may explain this, as a much larger clone is one base away. The CDR3 is CASSLERGPNQPQHF. Written as DNA, the CDR3 is TGCGCCAGCAGCTTGGAAAGGGGGCCGAATCAGCCCCAGCATTTT. The chain combines TRBV5-1 with TRBJ1-5; 7 bases match TRBD1. This CDR3 comprises 15 residues. Germline CDR1 is SGHRS and CDR2 is YFSETQ. The V and J ends lost 0 bases and 4 bases, in that order; junction bases with no gene match: 4.

The chain has TRBV4-1 and TRBJ2-5, with 10 nucleotides matching TRBD2. The V gene end was trimmed by 1 base and the J gene end by 14 bases; junction bases not matched to a gene: 19. Germline V lookup: CDR1 MGHRA, CDR2 YSYEKL. The CDR3 runs 17 residues. The chain's CDR3 is CASSQVTSGIRQETYYF. In DNA, the CDR3 is TGCGCCAGCAGCCAAGTAACTAGCGGGATTAGGCAAGAGACCTATTACTTC.

This clonotype has ten or more counts. The J gene is TRBJ2-5, the V gene TRBV6-5, with D perhaps matching TRBD1 (5 bases). The CDR3 consists of 14 residues. Germline V CDR1 and CDR2: MNHEY, SVGAGI. V was cut by 5 bases and J by 5 bases, with 15 bases left in between. CDR3 nucleotides: TGTGCCAGCAGTCGAACGCAGGGAAGGGAGACCCAGTACTTC. Protein sequence: CASSRTQGRETQYF.

Notes on this clonotype: It is unclear where the CDR3 begins or ends on the DNA, so no DNA is shown, and the CDR3 is as TCRdb lists it. The chain recombines TRBV11-3 with TRBJ2-3; the DNA was not compared with TRBD1, the D call given in the table. The CDR3 has 15 amino acids, counting both end residues. Germline V gene data show CDR1 as SGHNT and CDR2 as YENEEA. The chain's CDR3 is CASNPGGVGTGTKYF.

Comment on this clonotype: The germline gene is not matched at one end of the junction; a read error may be the cause. The gene calls are TRBV5-8 and TRBJ1-2; D is undetermined. From germline, CDR1 is SGHTS and CDR2 YDEGEE. The CDR3 covers 15 residues. CDR3 sequence (DNA): TGTGCCAGCAGCTTGGTCGGCGGTGCTAACTATGGCTACACTTTC. Its protein product is CASSLVGGANYGYTF.

This clonotype appeared many times. This chain links TRBV28 with TRBJ1-5; 8 nucleotides line up with TRBD1. V gave up 6 bases and J gave up 1 base; unmatched junction bases: 14. CDR1 is MDHEN and CDR2 is SYDVKM in the germline V gene. This CDR3 has 18 residues. The CDR3 sequence: CASSSPKTGAISNQPQHF. In nucleotides, the CDR3 is TGTGCCAGCAGCTCCCCTAAGACAGGGGCGATAAGCAATCAGCCCCAGCATTTT.

With respect to this clonotype: One junction end disagrees with the germline gene, perhaps due to a read error. The chain links TRBV11-1 to TRBJ2-2, with D possibly being TRBD2 (5 bases). The CDR3 has 14 amino acids. CDR1 is SGHAT and CDR2 is FQDESV in the germline V gene (reference sequence). CDR3 bases: TGCGCCACCAATTATACTAGTGGCACCGGGGAGCTGTTTTTT. Amino acid sequence: CATNYTSGTGELFF.

This clonotype was observed at least ten times. The V call is TRBV5-1, the J call TRBJ2-7; TRBD1 agrees at 8 bases. Germline-derived CDR1 and CDR2 are SGHRS and YFSETQ. CDR3 length: 15 residues. J was trimmed by 5 bases and V by 3 bases; bases with no gene match: 10. The CDR3: CASSSSGTGFHEQYF. The DNA of the CDR3 is TGCGCCAGCAGCTCCTCCGGGACAGGCTTCCACGAGCAGTACTTC.

The gene calls are TRBV6-1 and TRBJ2-1; the match to TRBD2 covers 8 bases. This CDR3 is built from 16 residues. Unmatched junction bases numbered 13, after V lost 3 bases and J lost 9 bases. Looked up from germline, CDR1 is MNHNS and CDR2 is SASEGT. The chain's CDR3 is CASSDRTSWRFGEQFF. CDR3 coding DNA: TGTGCCAGCAGTGATAGGACTAGCTGGAGATTCGGTGAGCAGTTCTTC.

This clonotype was recorded many times. J is TRBJ1-1 and V is TRBV28; a weak D match, TRBD1 (5 bases). Germline loops: CDR1 MDHEN, CDR2 SYDVKM. V shed 3 bases and J shed 0 bases, with 11 bases lying between them. The CDR3 has 15 residues. CDR3: CASSFGGTMNTEAFF. CDR3 nucleotides: TGTGCCAGCAGTTTTGGAGGGACTATGAACACTGAAGCTTTCTTT.

Of note for this clonotype: An end of the junction does not agree with germline; a read error may underlie this. The V gene is TRBV29-1, the J gene TRBJ2-5, with a possible D match to TRBD1 (6 bases). Germline V gene data show CDR1 as SQVTM and CDR2 as ANQGSEA. CDR3 length equals 13 residues. This CDR3 is CRVADRYLEIQYF. The CDR3, as DNA: TGCAGGGTTGCCGACAGGTACCTAGAGATCCAATACTTC.

This clonotype occurred many times. The V gene is TRBV5-6, the J gene TRBJ1-1; no definite D call. Between the trimmed V and J ends, which lost 0 bases and 8 bases, there was a span of 11 bases. In germline, CDR1 is SGHDT, CDR2 YYEEEE. The CDR3 spans 13 residues. The CDR3 spells CASSLDPGREAFF. For the CDR3, the DNA is TGTGCCAGCAGCTTGGACCCCGGCCGGGAAGCTTTCTTT.

With respect to this clonotype: One end of the junction varies from germline; a read error may be responsible. This rearrangement joins TRBV6-1 to TRBJ2-1; no firm D call. Germline CDR1 MNHNS, CDR2 SASEGT. The CDR3 is 12 amino acids. For the CDR3, the DNA is TGTGCCATCAGTCGGAATTTCAATGAGCAGTTCTTC. It translates to CAISRNFNEQFF.

This clonotype was recorded only once. A much larger clone lies one base from this, so it may be a read error. V is TRBV11-2 and J is TRBJ2-7; tentative D call: TRBD2 (5 bases). The CDR3 has 14 residues. Per germline, CDR1 SGHAT and CDR2 FQNNGV. DNA for the CDR3: TGTGCCAGCAGCCCCTCGGGGTTGTCCTACGAGCGGTACTTC. This translates into CASSPSGLSYERYF.

The genes are TRBV29-1 and TRBJ1-1, with D tentatively TRBD1 (5 bases). The germline gives CDR1 SQVTM, CDR2 ANQGSEA. CDR3 length equals 12 residues. V was pared by 3 bases and J by 10 bases, with 15 bases between. CDR3 region: CSVDAGNTIAFF. CDR3 DNA: TGCAGCGTTGACGCAGGGAACACTATAGCTTTCTTT.

Turning to this clonotype: One junction end disagrees with the germline gene, perhaps due to a read error. The chain couples TRBV12-3 or TRBV12-4 to TRBJ1-5; D uncertain. The CDR3 length is 13 residues. CDR3 in amino acids: CDSSLGSWQPQHF. CDR3 bases: TGTGACAGCAGTTTGGGGTCTTGGCAGCCCCAGCATTTT.